The 20 T cell receptor beta chains below were found in one sample sequenced in a study of blood T cells in healthy people across ages (dated by TCRdb to about 2015). The library was generated by 5' RACE. The instrument given in TCRdb is Illumina HiSeq 2500. A second PCR of roughly 6 to 11 cycles was run with a J-beta primer mix and a sample-barcoded 5' primer. TCRdb reanalyzed the raw reads on its own, using fastp at Q25 for trimming and MiXCR for clone calling, and kept in-frame beta chains. Each entry is one CDR3 protein sequence, shown with its most common DNA and genes. This sample gives about 640,000 distinct CDR3 sequences in total; about 53% of them show up just once. The ten largest clones represent 30% to 45% of the sample. Sequencing was carried out using blood. These receptors originate from a man in his 60s in good health.

The rearrangement links TRBV5-6 to TRBJ2-5; TRBD1 might be the D (6 bases). The CDR3 length is 14 residues. The germline V gene has CDR1 SGHDT and CDR2 YYEEEE. The V end was cut by 2 bases, the J end by 5 bases, with 13 bases between. The CDR3 coding sequence is TGTGCCAGCAGCTTCCAACAGGGATTGGAGACCCAGTACTTC. This translates into CASSFQQGLETQYF.

The chain recombines TRBV12-3 or TRBV12-4 with TRBJ1-4, with D hard to call. Deletions cut 5 bases from V and 8 bases from J, with 15 bases between. This CDR3 has 14 amino acids. The DNA of the CDR3 is TGTGCCAGCAGTCCCGGGAGCCGCGGGGAAAAACTGTTTTTT. This gives the protein CASSPGSRGEKLFF.

V usage is TRBV20-1 and J usage is TRBJ2-6; D possibly matches TRBD1 or TRBD2 (7 bases each). Germline V gene lookup returns CDR1 DFQATT and CDR2 SNEGSKA (reference sequence). This CDR3 is 15 amino acids long. V dropped 7 bases and J dropped 4 bases, with 17 bases sitting between them. The CDR3 DNA follows: TGCAGTGAAACCAGCGGGACAGCGGGGGCCAACGTCCTGACTTTC. Translating it yields CSETSGTAGANVLTF.

This clonotype was counted a few times. The rearrangement uses TRBV7-9 and TRBJ2-2, with D perhaps assigned TRBD1 or TRBD2 (5 bases each). The V gene's germline CDR1 is SEHNR and CDR2 FQNEAQ (reference sequence). CDR3 size: 16 residues. V lost 5 bases and J lost 8, with 21 bases in between. CDR3 sequence: CASSRPPVQEGGELFF. CDR3 DNA: TGTGCCAGCAGCCGACCGCCGGTCCAAGAGGGGGGGGAGCTGTTTTTT.

This chain links TRBV20-1 with TRBJ1-2, with 7 nucleotides matching TRBD1. The CDR3 runs to 14 residues. The germline V gene has CDR1 DFQATT and CDR2 SNEGSKA (reference sequence). After removal of 0 bases from V and 5 bases from J, the junction contained 6 bases not matched to a gene. The CDR3 sequence: CSARDSHRGYGYTF. CDR3 nucleotide sequence: TGCAGTGCTAGAGATAGTCACAGGGGATATGGCTACACCTTC.

The chain has TRBV2 and TRBJ2-5, with a tentative D call TRBD2 (6 bases). The V end lost 7 bases, the J end lost 0 bases, and 9 bases lay between the germline ends. There are 13 residues in the CDR3. The germline CDR1 and CDR2 sequences are SNHLY and FYNNEI. The CDR3 bases are TGTGCCAGCATGCGGGGTAACCAAGAGACCCAGTACTTC. Residues: CASMRGNQETQYF. The full variable domain, rest sourced from reference TRBV2 and TRBJ2-5, is EPEVTQTPSHQVTQMGQEVILRCVPISNHLYFYWYRQILGQKVEFLVSFYNNEISEKSEIFDDQFSVERPDGSNFTLKIRSTKLEDSAMYFCASMRGNQETQYFGPGTRLLVL.

The chain is built from TRBV6-2 or TRBV6-3 and TRBJ2-7; TRBD2 agrees at 9 bases. V shed 2 bases and J 1 base; nucleotides not matched to a gene: 3. Germline loops: CDR1 MNHEY, CDR2 SVGEGT. The CDR3 contains 15 residues. The chain's CDR3 is CASSYLAGTSYEQYF. For the CDR3, the DNA is TGTGCCAGCAGTTACCTAGCGGGGACGTCCTACGAGCAGTACTTC.

This chain links TRBV28 with TRBJ2-4; TRBD2 aligns across 7 bases. The V and J ends lost 4 bases and 0 bases, in that order; junction bases with no gene match: 6. The CDR3 runs to 16 residues. Germline CDR1 is MDHEN and CDR2 is SYDVKM. This CDR3 is CASSSPSSGAKNIQYF. CDR3 sequence (DNA): TGTGCCAGCAGTTCCCCCTCTAGCGGAGCCAAAAACATTCAGTACTTC. The entire variable domain, with the rest obtained from reference TRBV28 and TRBJ2-4, is as follows: DVKVTQSSRYLVKRTGEKVFLECVQDMDHENMFWYRQDPGLGLRLIYFSYDVKMKEKGDIPEGYSVSREKKERFSLILESASTNQTSMYLCASSSPSSGAKNIQYFGAGTRLSVL.

The V call is TRBV20-1, the J call TRBJ2-3; the D is unclear. The V end lost 3 bases, the J end lost 2 bases, and 9 bases lay between the germline ends. The length of the CDR3 is 13 residues. CDR1 DFQATT and CDR2 SNEGSKA come from the germline V gene (reference sequence). The CDR3 DNA reads TGCAGTGCTAGCCCTGTAACCACAGATACGCAGTATTTT. Translation gives CSASPVTTDTQYF.

The chain carries TRBV6-1 and TRBJ1-1; D is unresolved. Germline V gene sequence: CDR1 MNHNS, CDR2 SASEGT. CDR3 length: 13 residues. V shed 4 bases and J shed 5 bases, with 11 bases lying between them. CDR3 sequence reads: CASSGPRRTEAFF. CDR3 DNA sequence: TGTGCCAGCAGTGGACCCCGGCGGACTGAAGCTTTCTTT.

This clonotype was picked up a small number of times. This chain connects TRBV20-1 to TRBJ2-6; D tentatively reads TRBD1 or TRBD2 (5 bases each). From germline, CDR1 is DFQATT and CDR2 SNEGSKA (reference sequence). Trimming took 3 bases from V and 4 from J, leaving 25 bases between them. The CDR3 is made up of 19 amino acids. This CDR3 is CSARVGPGPGSVGANVLTF. DNA of the CDR3: TGCAGTGCTAGGGTCGGACCGGGACCGGGTTCGGTCGGGGCCAACGTCCTGACTTTC.

This clonotype was found once. The rearrangement links TRBV10-3 to TRBJ2-1, with D perhaps matching TRBD1 (6 bases). V dropped 6 bases and J dropped 4 bases, with 13 bases sitting between them. The germline V gene encodes CDR1 ENHRY and CDR2 SYGVKD. CDR3 length equals 14 residues. The CDR3 DNA reads as TGTGCCATCAGCCCGGGACAAGAGTACAATGAGCAGTTCTTC. This codes for CAISPGQEYNEQFF.

This clonotype was observed a few times. The genes are TRBV5-1 and TRBJ2-5; D is undetermined. The germline gives CDR1 SGHRS, CDR2 YFSETQ. This CDR3 contains 14 residues. Trimming took 0 bases from V and 1 from J, leaving 7 bases between them. CDR3: CASSLGRIQETQYF. In nucleotides, the CDR3 is TGCGCCAGCAGCTTGGGGAGAATCCAAGAGACCCAGTACTTC.

The chain couples TRBV18 to TRBJ2-3, with D possibly TRBD1 on 5 matching bases. The CDR3 has 16 residues. V lost 3 bases and J 2 bases, leaving 15 bases between the germline ends. Germline V gene lookup returns CDR1 KGHSH and CDR2 LQKENI. CDR3 nucleotide sequence: TGTGCCAGCTCACCGCAACTACGACAGACCACAGATACGCAGTATTTT. Translation: CASSPQLRQTTDTQYF.

The chain carries TRBV6-1 and TRBJ2-7, with 10 bases fitting TRBD1. The junction had 13 bases not matched to a gene; V was cut back by 5 bases and J by 6 bases. Germline values: CDR1 MNHNS, CDR2 SASEGT. The CDR3 totals 16 residues. The CDR3 bases are TGTGCCAGCAGTACCTTCCCTGACAGGGGGCAAAGCGAGCAGTACTTC. It specifies CASSTFPDRGQSEQYF.

The V and J genes are TRBV18 and TRBJ2-5, with TRBD1 matching over 8 bases. V shed 3 bases and J 4 bases; nucleotides not matched to a gene: 7. CDR3 length: 15 residues. Looked up from germline, CDR1 is KGHSH and CDR2 is LQKENI. The CDR3 spells CASSPQTGGRETQYF. CDR3 DNA sequence: TGTGCCAGCTCACCCCAAACAGGGGGGAGAGAGACCCAGTACTTC.

For the CDR3, the DNA is TGTGCCAGCAGACTACGACGGGGAGAGACCCAGTACTTC. This encodes CASRLRRGETQYF. The rearrangement uses TRBV3-1 and TRBJ2-5; D might be TRBD2 (5 bases). This CDR3 contains 13 residues. Trimming stripped 6 bases from V and 4 bases from J, with 12 bases between. Germline CDR1 reads LGHDT; CDR2 reads YNNKEL (reference sequence).

The rearrangement uses TRBV7-2 and TRBJ2-5, with 11 bases matching TRBD2. The CDR3 is 17 amino acids. Trimming took 1 base from V and 0 from J; bases not matched to a gene: 4. The germline V gene encodes CDR1 SGHTA and CDR2 FQGNSA. The CDR3 region is CASSLGGLAGNQETQYF. CDR3 DNA sequence: TGTGCCAGCAGCTTAGGAGGACTAGCGGGTAACCAAGAGACCCAGTACTTC.

This clonotype came up a few times. The chain employs TRBV4-2 and TRBJ1-4; 9 bases agree with TRBD1. There are 14 residues in the CDR3. Germline CDR1 LGHNA, CDR2 YNFKEQ. Trimming took 3 bases from V and 7 from J; bases not matched to a gene: 3. The CDR3, as DNA: TGTGCCAGCAGCCATGGACAGGGGAGTGAAAAACTGTTTTTT. This translates into CASSHGQGSEKLFF.

V gene TRBV12-3 or TRBV12-4 combines with J gene TRBJ1-4; perhaps TRBD1 as D (5 bases). V lost 5 bases and J 8 bases, leaving 15 bases between the germline ends. The CDR3 spans 14 residues. This CDR3 is CASSPRDGGEKLFF. The CDR3 DNA follows: TGTGCCAGCAGTCCGCGGGACGGTGGGGAAAAACTGTTTTTT.